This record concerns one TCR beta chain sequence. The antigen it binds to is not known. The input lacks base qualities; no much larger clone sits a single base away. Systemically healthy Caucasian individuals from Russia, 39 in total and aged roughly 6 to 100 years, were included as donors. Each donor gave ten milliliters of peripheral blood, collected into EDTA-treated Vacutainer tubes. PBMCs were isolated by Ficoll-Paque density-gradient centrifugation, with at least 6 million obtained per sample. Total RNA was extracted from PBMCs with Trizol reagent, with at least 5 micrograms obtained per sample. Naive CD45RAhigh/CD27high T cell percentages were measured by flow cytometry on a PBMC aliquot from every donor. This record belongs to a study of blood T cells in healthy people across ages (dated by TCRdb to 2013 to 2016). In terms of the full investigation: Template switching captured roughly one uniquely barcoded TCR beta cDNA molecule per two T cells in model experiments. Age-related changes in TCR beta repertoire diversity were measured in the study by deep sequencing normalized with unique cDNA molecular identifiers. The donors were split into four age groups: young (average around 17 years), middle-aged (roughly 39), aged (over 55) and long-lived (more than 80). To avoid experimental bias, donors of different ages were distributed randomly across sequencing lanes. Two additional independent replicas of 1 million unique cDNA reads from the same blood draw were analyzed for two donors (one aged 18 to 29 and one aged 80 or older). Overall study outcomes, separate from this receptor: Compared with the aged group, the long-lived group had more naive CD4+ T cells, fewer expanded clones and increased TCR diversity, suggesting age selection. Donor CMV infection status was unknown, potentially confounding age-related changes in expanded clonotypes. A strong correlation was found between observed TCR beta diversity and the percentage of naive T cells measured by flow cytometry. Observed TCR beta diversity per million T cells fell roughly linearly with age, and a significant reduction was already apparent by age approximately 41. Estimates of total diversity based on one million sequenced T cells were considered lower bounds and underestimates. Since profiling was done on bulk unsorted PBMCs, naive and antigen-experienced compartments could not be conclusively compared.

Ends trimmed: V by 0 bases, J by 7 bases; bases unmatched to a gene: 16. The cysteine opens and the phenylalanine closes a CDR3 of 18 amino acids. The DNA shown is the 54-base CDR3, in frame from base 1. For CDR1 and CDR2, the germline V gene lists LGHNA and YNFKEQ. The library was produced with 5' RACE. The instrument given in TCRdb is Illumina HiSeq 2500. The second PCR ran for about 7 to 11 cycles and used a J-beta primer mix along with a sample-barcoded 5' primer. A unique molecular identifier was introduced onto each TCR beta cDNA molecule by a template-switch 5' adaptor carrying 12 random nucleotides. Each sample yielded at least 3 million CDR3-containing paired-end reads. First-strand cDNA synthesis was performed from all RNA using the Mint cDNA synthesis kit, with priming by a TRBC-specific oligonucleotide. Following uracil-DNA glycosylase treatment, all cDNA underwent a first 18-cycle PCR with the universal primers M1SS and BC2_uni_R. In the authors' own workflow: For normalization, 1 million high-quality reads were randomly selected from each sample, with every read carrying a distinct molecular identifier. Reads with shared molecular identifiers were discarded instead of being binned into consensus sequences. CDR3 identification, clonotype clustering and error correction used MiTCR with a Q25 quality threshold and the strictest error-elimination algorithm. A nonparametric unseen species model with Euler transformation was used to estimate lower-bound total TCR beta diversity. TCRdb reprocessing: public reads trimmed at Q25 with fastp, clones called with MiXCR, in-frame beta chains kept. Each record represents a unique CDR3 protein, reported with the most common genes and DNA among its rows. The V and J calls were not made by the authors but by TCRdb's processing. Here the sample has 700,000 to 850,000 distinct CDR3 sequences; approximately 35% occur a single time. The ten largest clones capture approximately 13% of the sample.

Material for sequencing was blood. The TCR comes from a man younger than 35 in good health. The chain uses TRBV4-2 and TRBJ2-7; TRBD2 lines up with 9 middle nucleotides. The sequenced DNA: TGTGCCAGCAGCCAAGATTCGGGAGCGGGGGGTCTCCACAATGAGCAGTACTTC. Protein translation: CASSQDSGAGGLHNEQYF.